This T cell receptor (beta chain) was identified during a study of T cell repertoires in cytomegalovirus infection. The germline V gene has CDR1 MGHRA and CDR2 YSYEKL. Trimming shortened V by 0 bases and J by 1 base, and 10 bases separated the two germline ends. The CDR3 length is 15 residues. MiXCR, run by TCRdb on the reads, gives a single entry per CDR3 protein. The table has about 700,000 distinct CDR3 sequences, around 35% seen once. Of note for this clonotype: The antigen remains undetermined.

The chain carries TRBV4-1 and TRBJ2-7; D is unclear. The sequences come from cultured PBMCs, collected from culture after CMV antigen stimulation. The receptor was derived from a human donor in good health (CMV status not recorded). Some clones in this sample may be carry-over from other donors' samples. As DNA, the CDR3 is TGCGCCAGCAGCCAAGACCCGGACGCTTCCTACGAGCAGTACTTC. Its translation: CASSQDPDASYEQYF.